These 12 T cell receptor beta chains share one sample of origin, sequenced in a study of CD8+ T cells in alopecia areata. TCR sequencing used cDNA made by reverse transcription of extracted RNA. The table came from immunoSEQ multiplex PCR; TCRdb's copy has only in-frame clones and leaves some out. The top ten hold under 6.5% of the sample, which has about 140,000 clones, roughly 64% seen once. The material sequenced was CD4+ T cells sorted from blood, taken at week 0. These receptors were obtained from a human donor with alopecia areata.

CDR3 DNA: TGTGCCAGCAGTTACTTAACAGGGGGTCCCCCCTACGAGCAGTACTTC. The encoded protein is CASSYLTGGPPYEQYF. The V and J genes are TRBV6-5 and TRBJ2-7, with 8 bases that match TRBD1. The germline gives CDR1 MNHEY, CDR2 SVGAGI. V was clipped by 1 base and J by 2 bases; unmatched bases: 7. CDR3 length: 16 residues.

The chain's CDR3 is CASSLSGEETQYF. In DNA, the CDR3 is TGTGCCAGCAGCTTATCAGGGGAAGAGACCCAGTACTTC. The V and J genes are TRBV7-6 and TRBJ2-5; possibly TRBD1 for D (6 bases). V was cut by 2 bases and J by 3 bases, with 7 bases left in between. The CDR3 extends over 13 amino acids. Germline V gene lookup returns CDR1 SGHVS and CDR2 FNYEAQ.

The chain joins TRBV30 to TRBJ1-4; D is unresolved. From germline, CDR1 is GTSNPN and CDR2 SVGIG (reference sequence). Trimming took off 0 bases at V and 0 bases at J, with 14 bases between the two ends. This CDR3 is 17 amino acids long. In DNA form, the CDR3 reads TGTGCCTGGAGTGTAATCCCGAAGAGGCCAACTAATGAAAAACTGTTTTTT. Translating gives CAWSVIPKRPTNEKLFF.

Notes on this clone: The sample contains more than one DNA sequence encoding this CDR3. The chain employs TRBV5-4 and TRBJ1-1, with 7 bases identical to TRBD1. Germline CDR1 is SGHNT and CDR2 is YYREEE (reference sequence). V was clipped by 1 base and J by 1 base; unmatched bases: 1. This CDR3 comprises 14 residues. CDR3 sequence (DNA): TGTGCCAGCAGCTTGCAGGGGGGGAACACTGAAGCTTTCTTT. Its protein is CASSLQGGNTEAFF.

The CDR3 DNA is TGCGCCAGCAGCCAAGATATCGGGGAACTAAGCTATACGCAGTATTTT. It codes for CASSQDIGELSYTQYF. The rearrangement links TRBV4-3 to TRBJ2-3; D possibly corresponds to TRBD2 (5 bases). V was cut by 0 bases and J by 7 bases, with 17 bases left in between. Germline V CDR1 and CDR2: LGHNA, YSLEER. This CDR3 has 16 residues.

CDR3: CAWRDRVLSSGYTF. The CDR3 DNA reads TGTGCCTGGCGGGACAGGGTCCTCTCGTCCGGCTACACCTTC. This chain uses TRBV30 with TRBJ1-2, with TRBD1 matching over 9 bases. The CDR3 contains 14 residues. V lost 5 bases to trimming and J lost 8 bases; unmatched junction nucleotides: 12. Germline V gives CDR1 GTSNPN, CDR2 SVGIG (reference sequence). Looking up the rest from reference TRBV30 and TRBJ1-2 gives the full variable domain: SQTIHQWPATLVQPVGSPLSLECTVEGTSNPNLYWYRQAAGRGLQLLFYSVGIGQISSEVPQNLSASRPQDRQFILSSKKLLLSDSGFYLCAWRDRVLSSGYTFGSGTRLTVV.

The chain links TRBV15 to TRBJ2-4; 9 positions agree with TRBD1. CDR1 LNHNV and CDR2 YYDKDF come from the germline V gene (reference sequence). With 1 base clipped from V and 6 bases from J, the junction kept 4 bases outside the gene matches. This CDR3 is 15 amino acids long. CDR3: CATSRGRDRANIQYF. The CDR3 DNA follows: TGTGCCACCAGCAGAGGCCGGGACAGGGCAAACATTCAGTACTTC.

The genes are TRBV5-1 and TRBJ2-3; either TRBD1 or TRBD2 may fit D (5 bases each). Germline V gene sequence: CDR1 SGHRS, CDR2 YFSETQ. This CDR3 contains 13 residues. V lost 3 bases and J lost 7, with 12 bases in between. Here the CDR3 reads CASSWDPQNTQYF. In nucleotides, the CDR3 is TGCGCCAGCAGCTGGGACCCCCAGAATACGCAGTATTTT.

V and J are TRBV5-6 and TRBJ1-2; TRBD1 matches 8 bases. Germline assignment: CDR1 SGHDT and CDR2 YYEEEE. V shed 5 bases, J shed 5 bases, and the junction held 8 bases outside the gene matches. This CDR3 is built from 14 residues. CDR3 region: CASSTGQARYGYTF. As DNA, the CDR3 is TGTGCCAGCAGTACGGGACAGGCACGTTATGGCTACACCTTC.

The CDR3 sequence is CASSLPYNEQFF. The CDR3 nucleotides read TGTGCCAGCAGCCTACCGTACAATGAGCAGTTCTTC. The chain uses TRBV7-2 and TRBJ2-1; no reliable D call. Trimming took 5 bases from V and 4 from J, leaving 6 bases between them. The CDR3 covers 12 residues. The germline CDR1 and CDR2 sequences are SGHTA and FQGNSA.

This chain uses TRBV27 with TRBJ1-6, with D uncertain. CDR3 length equals 16 residues. V shed 4 bases and J shed 5 bases, with 15 bases lying between them. Germline V gene data show CDR1 as MNHEY and CDR2 as SMNVEV (reference sequence). The CDR3 DNA follows: TGTGCCAGCAGTTGGGGTCAGGCGGCGAATAATTCACCCCTCCACTTT. It yields the protein CASSWGQAANNSPLHF.

In its sample, this clone was seen a few times. The chain couples TRBV2 to TRBJ1-6; TRBD1 matches at 8 bases. CDR1 and CDR2 from the germline V gene are SNHLY and FYNNEI. The V and J ends lost 6 bases and 5 bases, in that order; junction bases with no gene match: 6. This CDR3 has 15 residues. The CDR3 DNA reads as TGTGCCAGCAGCCTAACGACAGGGGATAATTCACCCCTCCACTTT. Translating it yields CASSLTTGDNSPLHF.